A selection of T cell receptor beta chains follows, all from one sample in a study of T-cell reconstitution after alpha-beta-depleted transplantation in children. One entry per CDR3 protein, called by TCRdb with MiXCR from the PCR reads. The sample records about 200,000 distinct CDR3 sequences, approximately 8.4% being singletons. Sequences were derived from PBMCs, mostly from graft donor cells, sampled 360 days after TCRalphabeta/CD19-depleted stem cell transplant. These TCRs come from a male patient between 2 and 10 years old who had a stem cell transplant for acute myeloid leukemia, so the T cells may come from the graft donor. Both conserved end residues are part of each CDR3. D genes are given only for firm matches. Size is omitted from some rows. Given values are once, few, many or a class for expanded clones.

j_gene	abundance	v_gene	d_gene	CDR3nt	CDR3aa
TRBJ2-5	few	TRBV4-3	.	TGCGCCAGCAGCCAAGATTTCGGGGGGCCGTGGGAGACCCAGTACTTC	CASSQDFGGPWETQYF
TRBJ1-2	few	TRBV12-3/TRBV12-4	TRBD1	TGTGCCAGCAATGACGAAGGGACAGGTGCCTATGGCTACACCTTC	CASNDEGTGAYGYTF
TRBJ2-1	many	TRBV12-3/TRBV12-4	.	TGTGCCAGCAGTTTCTCCCCTTCTAATGAGCAGTTCTTC	CASSFSPSNEQFF
TRBJ1-2	many	TRBV12-3/TRBV12-4	.	TGTGCCAGCAGTCCCCACCCAACAGTTCCCTATGGCTACACCTTC	CASSPHPTVPYGYTF
TRBJ2-3	few	TRBV10-3	TRBD2	TGTGCCATCAGTGGACTAGCGGGTGGAGATACGCAGTATTTT	CAISGLAGGDTQYF
TRBJ2-1	many	TRBV12-3/TRBV12-4	TRBD2	TGTGCCAGCAGTTTAGCCCTAGCGGGAGGGGGGGATGAGCAGTTCTTC	CASSLALAGGGDEQFF
TRBJ1-5	.	TRBV6-5	TRBD1	TGTGCCAGCAGTTACTCCGGGACAGAACAGCCCCAGCATTTT	CASSYSGTEQPQHF
TRBJ2-4	few	TRBV20-1	.	TGCAGTGCTAGAGATCCAGGGTGGCCCAAAAACATTCAGTACTTC	CSARDPGWPKNIQYF
TRBJ1-1	.	TRBV29-1	TRBD1	TGCAGCGTTGATGGTACGACAGGGGGCACTGAAGCTTTCTTT	CSVDGTTGGTEAFF
TRBJ2-1	many	TRBV12-3/TRBV12-4	TRBD2	TGTGCCAGCAGTCAGACTAGCGGGAGGTACAATGAGCAGTTCTTC	CASSQTSGRYNEQFF
TRBJ2-3	few	TRBV20-1	TRBD2	TGCAGTGCTAGGAGACTAGCGGGGGGGCCCAGCACAGATACGCAGTATTTT	CSARRLAGGPSTDTQYF
TRBJ2-2	few	TRBV20-1	TRBD1	TGCAGTGCTAGACAGGGGGCGAACACCGGGGAGCTGTTTTTT	CSARQGANTGELFF
TRBJ2-1	many	TRBV29-1	.	TGCAGCGTGTCACCGCGGACGGTCTACAATGAGCAGTTCTTC	CSVSPRTVYNEQFF
TRBJ2-5	many	TRBV7-8	TRBD2	TGTGCCAGCAGCTCTAGCGGGGGGGCGAAAAAGACCCAGTACTTC	CASSSSGGAKKTQYF
TRBJ1-6	many	TRBV5-5	.	TGTGCCAGCAGCTTCGGGGATTCACCCCTCCACTTT	CASSFGDSPLHF